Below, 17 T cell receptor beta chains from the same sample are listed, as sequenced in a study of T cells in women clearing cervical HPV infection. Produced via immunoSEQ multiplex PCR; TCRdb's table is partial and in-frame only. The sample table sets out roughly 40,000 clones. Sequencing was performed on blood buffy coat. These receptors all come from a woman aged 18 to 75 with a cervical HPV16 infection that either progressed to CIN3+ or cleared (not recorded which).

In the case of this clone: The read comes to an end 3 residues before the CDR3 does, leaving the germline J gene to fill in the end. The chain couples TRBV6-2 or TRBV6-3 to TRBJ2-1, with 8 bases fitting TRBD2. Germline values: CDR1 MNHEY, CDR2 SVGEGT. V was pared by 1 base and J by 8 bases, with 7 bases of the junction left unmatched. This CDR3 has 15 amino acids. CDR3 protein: CASSYYGRAGDEQFF. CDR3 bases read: TGTGCCAGCAGTTACTACGGGAGGGCCGGGGATGAG.

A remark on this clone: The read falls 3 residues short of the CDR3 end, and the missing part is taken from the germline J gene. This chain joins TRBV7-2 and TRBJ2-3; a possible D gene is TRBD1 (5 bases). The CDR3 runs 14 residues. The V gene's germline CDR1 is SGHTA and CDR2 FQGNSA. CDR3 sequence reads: CASVGQNSNQPQYF. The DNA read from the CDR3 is TGTGCCAGCGTCGGACAAAATAGCAATCAGCCG.

The CDR3 is CSASRAGGMINIQYF. CDR3 bases read: TGCAGTGCGAGCCGAGCGGGGGGCATGATAAACATT. The V call is TRBV20-1, the J call TRBJ2-4; 9 bases are shared with TRBD2. Read data end 3 residues before the CDR3 end; the end is taken from the germline J gene. Germline V CDR1 and CDR2: DFQATT, SNEGSKA (reference sequence). The CDR3 is 15 amino acids. The V gene end was trimmed by 6 bases and the J gene end by 6 bases; junction bases not matched to a gene: 12.

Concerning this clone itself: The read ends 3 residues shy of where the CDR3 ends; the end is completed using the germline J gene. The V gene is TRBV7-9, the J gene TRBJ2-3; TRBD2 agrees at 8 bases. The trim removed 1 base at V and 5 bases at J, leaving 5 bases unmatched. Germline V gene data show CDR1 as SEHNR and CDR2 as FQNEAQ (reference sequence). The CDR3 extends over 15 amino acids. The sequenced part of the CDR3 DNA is TGTGCCAGCAGCTTAGAGGGACTAGGGGTAGATACG. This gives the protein CASSLEGLGVDT. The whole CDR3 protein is CASSLEGLGVDTQYF.

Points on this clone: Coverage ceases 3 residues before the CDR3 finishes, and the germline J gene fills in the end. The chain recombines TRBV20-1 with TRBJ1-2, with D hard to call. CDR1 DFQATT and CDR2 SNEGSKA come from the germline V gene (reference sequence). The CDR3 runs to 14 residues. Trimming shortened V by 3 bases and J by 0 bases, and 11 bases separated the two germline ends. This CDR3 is CSARPPGANYGYTF. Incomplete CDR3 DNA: TGCAGTGCTAGGCCCCCAGGAGCTAACTATGGC.

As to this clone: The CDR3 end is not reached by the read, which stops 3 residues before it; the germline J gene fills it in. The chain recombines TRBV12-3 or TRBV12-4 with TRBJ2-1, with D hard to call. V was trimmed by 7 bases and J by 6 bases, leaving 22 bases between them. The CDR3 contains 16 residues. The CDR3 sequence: CASTFWAGSHPNEQFF. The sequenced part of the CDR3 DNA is TGTGCCAGCACCTTCTGGGCAGGATCCCACCCCAATGAG.

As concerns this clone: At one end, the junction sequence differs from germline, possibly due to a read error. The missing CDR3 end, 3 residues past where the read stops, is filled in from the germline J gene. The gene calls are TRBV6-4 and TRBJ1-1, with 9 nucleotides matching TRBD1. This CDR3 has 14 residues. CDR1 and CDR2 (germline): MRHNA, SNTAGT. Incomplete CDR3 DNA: TGTGCCAGCAGGGACTGGGACAGGGACACTGAA. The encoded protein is CASRDWDRDTE. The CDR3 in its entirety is CASRDWDRDTEAFF.

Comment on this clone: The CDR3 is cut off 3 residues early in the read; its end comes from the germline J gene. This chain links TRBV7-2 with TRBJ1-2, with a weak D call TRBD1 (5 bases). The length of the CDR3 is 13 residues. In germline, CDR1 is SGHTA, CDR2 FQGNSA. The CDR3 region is CASSLGGASDYTF. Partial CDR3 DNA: TGTGCCAGCAGCTTAGGAGGGGCGTCTGAC. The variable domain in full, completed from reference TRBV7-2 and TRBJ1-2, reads GAGVSQSPSNKVTEKGKDVELRCDPISGHTALYWYRQSLGQGLEFLIYFQGNSAPDKSGLPSDRFSAERTGGSVSTLTIQRTQQEDSAVYLCASSLGGASDYTFGSGTRLTVV.

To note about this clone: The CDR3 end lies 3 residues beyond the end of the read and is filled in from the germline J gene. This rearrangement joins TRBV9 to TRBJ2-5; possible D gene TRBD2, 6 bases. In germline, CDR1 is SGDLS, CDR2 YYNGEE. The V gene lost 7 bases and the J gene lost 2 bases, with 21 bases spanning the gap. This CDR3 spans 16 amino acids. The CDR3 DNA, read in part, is TGTGCCAGCGGCACCGGGACTTCGAGCATACAAGAGACC. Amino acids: CASGTGTSSIQET. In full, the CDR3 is CASGTGTSSIQETQYF.

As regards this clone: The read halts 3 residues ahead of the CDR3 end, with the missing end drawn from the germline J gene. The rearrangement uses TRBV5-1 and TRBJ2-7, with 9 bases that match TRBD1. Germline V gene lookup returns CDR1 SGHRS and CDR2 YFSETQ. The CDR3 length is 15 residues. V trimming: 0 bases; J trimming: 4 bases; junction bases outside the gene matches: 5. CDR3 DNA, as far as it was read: TGCGCCAGCAGCTTGGACAGGGGGCGTAATTACGAG. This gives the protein CASSLDRGRNYE. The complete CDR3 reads CASSLDRGRNYEQYF.

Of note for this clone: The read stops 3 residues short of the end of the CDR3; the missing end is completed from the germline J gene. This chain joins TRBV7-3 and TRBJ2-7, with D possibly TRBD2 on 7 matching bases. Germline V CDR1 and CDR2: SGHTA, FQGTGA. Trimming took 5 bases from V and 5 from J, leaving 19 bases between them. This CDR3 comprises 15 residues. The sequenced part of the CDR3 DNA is TGTGCCAGCAGCAATTTCGGGGGGCGCTTCCACGAG. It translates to CASSNFGGRFHE. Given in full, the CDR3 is CASSNFGGRFHEQYF.

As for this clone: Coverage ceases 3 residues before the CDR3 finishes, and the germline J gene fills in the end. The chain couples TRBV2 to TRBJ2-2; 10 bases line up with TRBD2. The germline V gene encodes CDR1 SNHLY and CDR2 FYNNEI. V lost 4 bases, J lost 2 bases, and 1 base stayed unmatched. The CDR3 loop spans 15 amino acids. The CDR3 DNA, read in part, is TGTGCCAGCAGTGGGACTAGCGGAAACACCGGGGAG. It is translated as CASSGTSGNTGE. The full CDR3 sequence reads CASSGTSGNTGELFF. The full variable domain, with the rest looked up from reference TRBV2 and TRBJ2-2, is EPEVTQTPSHQVTQMGQEVILRCVPISNHLYFYWYRQILGQKVEFLVSFYNNEISEKSEIFDDQFSVERPDGSNFTLKIRSTKLEDSAMYFCASSGTSGNTGELFFGEGSRLTVL.

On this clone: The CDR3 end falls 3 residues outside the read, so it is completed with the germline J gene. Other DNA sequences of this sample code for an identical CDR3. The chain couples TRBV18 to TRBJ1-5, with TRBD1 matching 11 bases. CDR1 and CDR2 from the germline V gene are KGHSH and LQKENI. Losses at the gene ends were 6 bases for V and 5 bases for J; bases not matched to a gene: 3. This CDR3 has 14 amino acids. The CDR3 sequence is CASSPGQGDQPQHF. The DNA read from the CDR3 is TGTGCCAGCTCTCCGGGACAGGGGGATCAGCCC.

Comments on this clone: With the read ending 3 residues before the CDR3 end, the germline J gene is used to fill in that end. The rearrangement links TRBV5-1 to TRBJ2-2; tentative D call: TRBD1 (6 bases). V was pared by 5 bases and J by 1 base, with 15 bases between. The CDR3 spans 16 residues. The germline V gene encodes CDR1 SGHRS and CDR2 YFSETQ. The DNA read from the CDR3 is TGCGCCAGCAGACAGGGCCCCGAGGGGAACACCGGGGAG. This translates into CASRQGPEGNTGE. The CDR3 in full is CASRQGPEGNTGELFF.

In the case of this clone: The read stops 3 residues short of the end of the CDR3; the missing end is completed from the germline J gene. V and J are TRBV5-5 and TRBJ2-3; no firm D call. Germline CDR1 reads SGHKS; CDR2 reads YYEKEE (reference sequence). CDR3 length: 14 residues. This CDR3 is CASSLKSSNQPQYF. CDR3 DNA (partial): TGTGCCAGCAGCTTGAAGAGTAGCAATCAGCCG.

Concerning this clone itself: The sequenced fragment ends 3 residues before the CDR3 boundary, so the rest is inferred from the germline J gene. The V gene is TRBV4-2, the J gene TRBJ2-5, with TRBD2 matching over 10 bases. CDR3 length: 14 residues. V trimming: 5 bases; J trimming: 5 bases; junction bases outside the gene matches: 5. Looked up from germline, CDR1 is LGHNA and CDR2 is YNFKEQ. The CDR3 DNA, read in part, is TGTGCCAGCAGCTCCCGACTAGCGGGCGAGACC. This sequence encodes CASSSRLAGET. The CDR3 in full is CASSSRLAGETQYF.

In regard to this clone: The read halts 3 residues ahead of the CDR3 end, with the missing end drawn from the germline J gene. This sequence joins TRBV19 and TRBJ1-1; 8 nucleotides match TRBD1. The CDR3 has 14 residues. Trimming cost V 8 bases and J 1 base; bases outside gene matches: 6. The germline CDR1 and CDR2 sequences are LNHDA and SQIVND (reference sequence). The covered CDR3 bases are TGTGCCAGTCGAAAGGGACAGGCGAACACTGAA. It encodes CASRKGQANTE. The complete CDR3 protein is CASRKGQANTEAFF.